This passage covers 2 T cell receptor beta chains from one sample sequenced in a study of cytomegalovirus exposure and HLA in healthy donors. The repertoire was sequenced with immunoSEQ multiplex PCR; TCRdb's copy has only in-frame clones and lacks some. The repertoire holds 110,000 to 150,000 clones, with roughly nine tenths as singletons. The sample taken for sequencing was PBMCs. The receptors stem from a young man in good health and CMV-seronegative.

V is TRBV27 and J is TRBJ1-2; weak D call: TRBD1 (6 bases). CDR3 size: 13 residues. The germline V and J ends were trimmed by 4 bases and 4 bases, with 10 bases remaining between them. The germline CDR1 and CDR2 sequences are MNHEY and SMNVEV (reference sequence). The CDR3 coding sequence is TGTGCCAGCAGTTCCCGGACAGCCTATGGCTACACCTTC. It encodes CASSSRTAYGYTF.

This chain connects TRBV28 to TRBJ2-5; possibly TRBD2 for D (6 bases). CDR3 size: 12 residues. V lost 8 bases, J lost 5 bases, and 12 bases lay in between. CDR1 and CDR2 from the germline V gene are MDHEN and SYDVKM. The CDR3 spells CASGQGRETQYF. The CDR3 DNA reads TGTGCCAGCGGACAAGGGAGGGAGACCCAGTACTTC.